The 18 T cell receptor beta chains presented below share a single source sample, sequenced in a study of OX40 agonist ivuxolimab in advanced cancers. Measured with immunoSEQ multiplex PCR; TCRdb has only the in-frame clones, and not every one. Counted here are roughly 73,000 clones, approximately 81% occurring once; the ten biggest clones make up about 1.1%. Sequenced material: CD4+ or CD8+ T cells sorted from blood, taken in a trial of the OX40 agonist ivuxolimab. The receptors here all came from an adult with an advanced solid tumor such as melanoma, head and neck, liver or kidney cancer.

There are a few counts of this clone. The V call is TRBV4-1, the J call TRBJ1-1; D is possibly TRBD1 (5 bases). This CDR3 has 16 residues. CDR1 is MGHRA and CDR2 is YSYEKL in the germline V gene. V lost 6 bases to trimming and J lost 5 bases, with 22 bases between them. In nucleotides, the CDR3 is TGCGCCAGCAGTACCGGGACGGCTGCCAGATTGACTGAAGCTTTCTTT. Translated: CASSTGTAARLTEAFF.

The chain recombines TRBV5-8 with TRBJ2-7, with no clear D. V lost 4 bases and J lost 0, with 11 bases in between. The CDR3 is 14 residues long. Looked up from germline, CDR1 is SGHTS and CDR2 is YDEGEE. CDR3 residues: CASSRRRVSYEQYF. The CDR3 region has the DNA TGTGCCAGCAGCCGGCGCCGGGTCTCCTACGAGCAGTACTTC.

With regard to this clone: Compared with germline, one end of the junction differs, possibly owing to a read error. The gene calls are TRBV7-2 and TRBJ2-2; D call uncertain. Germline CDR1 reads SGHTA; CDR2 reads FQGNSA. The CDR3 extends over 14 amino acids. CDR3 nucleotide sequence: TGTGCCAGCGGCTTAGGGATAAACACCGGGGAGCTGTTTTTT. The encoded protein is CASGLGINTGELFF.

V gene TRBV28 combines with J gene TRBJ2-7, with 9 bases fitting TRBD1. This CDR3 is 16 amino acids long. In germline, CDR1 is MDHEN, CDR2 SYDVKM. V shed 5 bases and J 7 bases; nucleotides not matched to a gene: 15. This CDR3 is CASSAGQGWFGGEQYF. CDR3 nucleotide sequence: TGTGCCAGCAGTGCAGGACAGGGGTGGTTCGGTGGGGAGCAGTACTTC.

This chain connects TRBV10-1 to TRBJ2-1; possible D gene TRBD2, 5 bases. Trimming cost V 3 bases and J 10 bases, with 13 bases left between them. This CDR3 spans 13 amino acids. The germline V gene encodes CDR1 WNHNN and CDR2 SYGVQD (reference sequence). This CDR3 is CASSDPSGLEQFF. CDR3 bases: TGCGCCAGCAGTGACCCTTCCGGACTGGAGCAGTTCTTC.

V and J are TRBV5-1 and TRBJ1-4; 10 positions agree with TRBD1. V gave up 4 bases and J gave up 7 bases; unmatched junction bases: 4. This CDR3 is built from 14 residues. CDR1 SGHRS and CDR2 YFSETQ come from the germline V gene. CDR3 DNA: TGCGCCAGCAGCACAAGGACAGGGGGTGAAAAACTGTTTTTT. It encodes CASSTRTGGEKLFF.

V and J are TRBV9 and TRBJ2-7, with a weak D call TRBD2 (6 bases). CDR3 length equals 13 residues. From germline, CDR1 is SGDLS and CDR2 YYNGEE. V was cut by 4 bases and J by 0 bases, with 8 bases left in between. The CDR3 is CASSRGSSYEQYF. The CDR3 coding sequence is TGTGCCAGCAGCCGGGGGTCCTCCTACGAGCAGTACTTC. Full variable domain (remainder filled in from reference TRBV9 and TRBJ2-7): DSGVTQTPKHLITATGQRVTLRCSPRSGDLSVYWYQQSLDQGLQFLIQYYNGEERAKGNILERFSAQQFPDLHSELNLSSLELGDSALYFCASSRGSSYEQYFGPGTRLTVT.

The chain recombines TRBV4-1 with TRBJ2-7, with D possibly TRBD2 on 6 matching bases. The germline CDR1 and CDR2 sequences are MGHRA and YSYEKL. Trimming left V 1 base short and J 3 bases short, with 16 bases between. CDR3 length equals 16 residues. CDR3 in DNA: TGCGCCAGCAGCCAAGGGACGAGGCAGGGAGGCTACGAGCAGTACTTC. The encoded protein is CASSQGTRQGGYEQYF.

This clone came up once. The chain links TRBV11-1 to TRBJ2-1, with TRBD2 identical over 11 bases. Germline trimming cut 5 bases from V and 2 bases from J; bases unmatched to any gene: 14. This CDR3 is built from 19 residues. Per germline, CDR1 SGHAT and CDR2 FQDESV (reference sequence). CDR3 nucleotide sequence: TGTGCCAGCAGCGGCGTTGGTAGCGGGGGGGCCGACCCCTACAATGAGCAGTTCTTC. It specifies CASSGVGSGGADPYNEQFF. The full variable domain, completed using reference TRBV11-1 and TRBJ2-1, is EAEVAQSPRYKITEKSQAVAFWCDPISGHATLYWYRQILGQGPELLVQFQDESVVDDSQLPKDRFSAERLKGVDSTLKIQPAELGDSAMYLCASSGVGSGGADPYNEQFFGPGTRLTVL.

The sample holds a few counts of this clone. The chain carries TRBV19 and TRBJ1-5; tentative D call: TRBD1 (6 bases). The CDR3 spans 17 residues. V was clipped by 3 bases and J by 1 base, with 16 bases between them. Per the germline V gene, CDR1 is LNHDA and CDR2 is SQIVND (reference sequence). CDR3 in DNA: TGTGCCAGTAGTATGAGACTTGGGCAGGGGAGCAATCAGCCCCAGCATTTT. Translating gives CASSMRLGQGSNQPQHF. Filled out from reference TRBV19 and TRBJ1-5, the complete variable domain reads DGGITQSPKYLFRKEGQNVTLSCEQNLNHDAMYWYRQDPGQGLRLIYYSQIVNDFQKGDIAEGYSVSREKKESFPLTVTSAQKNPTAFYLCASSMRLGQGSNQPQHFGDGTRLSIL.

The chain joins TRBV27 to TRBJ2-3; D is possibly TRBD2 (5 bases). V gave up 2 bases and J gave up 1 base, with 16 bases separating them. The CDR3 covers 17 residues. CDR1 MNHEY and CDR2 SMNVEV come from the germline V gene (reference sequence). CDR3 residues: CASSLGRGPAGTDTQYF. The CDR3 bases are TGTGCCAGCAGTTTAGGGAGAGGGCCAGCTGGCACAGATACGCAGTATTTT.

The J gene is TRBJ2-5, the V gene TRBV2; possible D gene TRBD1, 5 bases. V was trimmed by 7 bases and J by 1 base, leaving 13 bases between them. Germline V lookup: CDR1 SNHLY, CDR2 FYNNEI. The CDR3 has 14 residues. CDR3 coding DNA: TGTGCCAGCAAAGGAAGGGGAATCCAAGAGACCCAGTACTTC. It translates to CASKGRGIQETQYF.

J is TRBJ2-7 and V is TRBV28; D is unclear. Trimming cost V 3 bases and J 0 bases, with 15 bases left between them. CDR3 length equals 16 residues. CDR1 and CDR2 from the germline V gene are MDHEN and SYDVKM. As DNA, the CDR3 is TGTGCCAGCAGTTTCGAACAGATCCCCCTCTCCTACGAGCAGTACTTC. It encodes CASSFEQIPLSYEQYF.

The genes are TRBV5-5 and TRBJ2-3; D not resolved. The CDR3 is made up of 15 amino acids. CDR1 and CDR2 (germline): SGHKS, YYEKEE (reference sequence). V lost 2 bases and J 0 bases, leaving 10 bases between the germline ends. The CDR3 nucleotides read TGTGCCAGCAGCTTCATCTGGGCTAGCACAGATACGCAGTATTTT. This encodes CASSFIWASTDTQYF.

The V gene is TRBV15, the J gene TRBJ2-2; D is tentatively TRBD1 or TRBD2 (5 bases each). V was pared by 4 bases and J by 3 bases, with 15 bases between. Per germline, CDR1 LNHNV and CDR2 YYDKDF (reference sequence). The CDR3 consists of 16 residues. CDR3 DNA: TGTGCCACCAGCAACTACGGGACGCAATACACCGGGGAGCTGTTTTTT. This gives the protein CATSNYGTQYTGELFF.

This CDR3 is CASIGTVSRNIQYF. For the CDR3, the DNA is TGTGCCAGCATTGGGACTGTCTCCAGAAACATTCAGTACTTC. The chain combines TRBV28 with TRBJ2-4, with a possible D match to TRBD2 (6 bases). CDR3 length: 14 residues. V was clipped by 7 bases and J by 6 bases, with 16 bases between them. Germline CDR1 and CDR2: MDHEN and SYDVKM.

The CDR3 sequence is CASSLNTEAFF. In DNA, the CDR3 is TGTGCCAGCAGCTTAAACACTGAAGCTTTCTTT. The chain recombines TRBV7-8 with TRBJ1-1; D call uncertain. The CDR3 runs to 11 residues. Per germline, CDR1 SGHVS and CDR2 FQNEAQ. The V end was cut by 2 bases, the J end by 2 bases, with 0 bases between.

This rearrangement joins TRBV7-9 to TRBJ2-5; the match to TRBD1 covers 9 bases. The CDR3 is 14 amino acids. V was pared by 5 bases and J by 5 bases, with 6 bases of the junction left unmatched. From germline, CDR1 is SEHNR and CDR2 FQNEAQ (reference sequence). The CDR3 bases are TGTGCCAGCAGCCGGACAGGGGCTGGGGAGACCCAGTACTTC. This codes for CASSRTGAGETQYF.